Each of the 17 T cell receptor beta chains below was sequenced from the same sample in a study of blood T cell repertoires in COVID-19. Clones were sequenced by immunoSEQ multiplex PCR, and TCRdb holds only the in-frame ones, with some missing. The sample holds about 86,000 clones, around 80% seen once. Sequencing was done on a sample of peripheral blood. These receptors came from a man between 65 and 85 years old with acute or convalescent COVID-19.

The genes are TRBV5-1 and TRBJ2-5, with TRBD1 as a possible D gene (5 bases). CDR1 and CDR2 from the germline V gene are SGHRS and YFSETQ. This CDR3 region has 15 residues. Trimming removed 0 bases at V and 3 bases at J, with 12 bases between. CDR3 DNA: TGCGCCAGCAGCTTGGGTCGGGCAGGGAAAGAGACCCAGTACTTC. Translated: CASSLGRAGKETQYF.

This chain links TRBV5-1 with TRBJ1-3; TRBD1 matches at 7 bases. Germline assignment: CDR1 SGHRS and CDR2 YFSETQ. This CDR3 region has 16 residues. V lost 5 bases and J lost 4; bases outside the gene matches: 12. The CDR3 coding sequence is TGCGCCAGCAGTTGGGACAGTTTTACCTTAGGAAACACCATATATTTT. Protein product: CASSWDSFTLGNTIYF.

Relative to its sample, this clone is large. The rearrangement joins TRBV5-6 to TRBJ1-5; D might be TRBD1 (5 bases). Germline V lookup: CDR1 SGHDT, CDR2 YYEEEE. This CDR3 has 14 residues. V was shortened by 2 bases and J by 6 bases, with 12 bases between the two germline ends. Here the CDR3 DNA reads TGTGCCAGCAGCTTCGGCTCAGGGCTTCAGCCCCAGCATTTT. It encodes CASSFGSGLQPQHF.

V and J are TRBV9 and TRBJ2-7, with a tentative D call TRBD2 (6 bases). Germline assignment: CDR1 SGDLS and CDR2 YYNGEE. The CDR3 contains 15 residues. Trimming left V 4 bases short and J 2 bases short, with 16 bases between. The CDR3 loop is CASSLGLSGPYEQYF. CDR3 in DNA: TGTGCCAGCAGCTTGGGACTGTCCGGCCCCTACGAGCAGTACTTC.

V and J are TRBV7-2 and TRBJ1-4; TRBD1 is a possible D gene (5 bases). CDR1 SGHTA and CDR2 FQGNSA come from the germline V gene. The CDR3 contains 14 residues. The V end lost 5 bases, the J end lost 5 bases, and 12 bases lay between the germline ends. Here the CDR3 DNA reads TGTGCCAGCAGCCGCGGGACCGAGAATGAAAAACTGTTTTTT. Amino acid sequence: CASSRGTENEKLFF.

J is TRBJ1-1 and V is TRBV6-6; D is undetermined. Deletions cut 0 bases from V and 6 bases from J, with 5 bases between. CDR1 is MNHNY, CDR2 SVGAGI, per germline (reference sequence). CDR3 length equals 12 residues. This CDR3 reads CASSYSRSEAFF. The CDR3 bases are TGTGCCAGCAGTTACTCGAGGTCTGAAGCTTTCTTT.

This clone was counted only a few times. The chain is built from TRBV19 and TRBJ1-2, with a weak D call TRBD1 (5 bases). Per germline, CDR1 LNHDA and CDR2 SQIVND (reference sequence). The CDR3 sequence is 16 residues long. The V gene lost 6 bases and the J gene lost 0 bases, with 17 bases spanning the gap. The CDR3 spells CASSPDSLEANYGYTF. The CDR3 bases are TGTGCCAGTAGCCCAGACAGCCTAGAAGCTAACTATGGCTACACCTTC.

This chain connects TRBV6-5 to TRBJ1-5; D remains unclear. From germline, CDR1 is MNHEY and CDR2 SVGAGI. This CDR3 has 12 residues. The V end lost 5 bases, the J end lost 3 bases, and 5 bases lay between the germline ends. CDR3 sequence reads: CASSPLNQPQHF. DNA of the CDR3: TGTGCCAGCAGTCCCCTCAATCAGCCCCAGCATTTT.

The chain carries TRBV19 and TRBJ1-5, with D maybe TRBD1 (6 bases). CDR1 LNHDA and CDR2 SQIVND come from the germline V gene (reference sequence). The CDR3 runs 14 residues. V lost 8 bases to trimming and J lost 1 base, with 12 bases between them. The DNA for the CDR3 is TGTGCCAGTTCAGGGGTGGGAAGCAATCAGCCCCAGCATTTT. The encoded protein is CASSGVGSNQPQHF. Full variable domain (outside the CDR3, taken from reference TRBV19 and TRBJ1-5): DGGITQSPKYLFRKEGQNVTLSCEQNLNHDAMYWYRQDPGQGLRLIYYSQIVNDFQKGDIAEGYSVSREKKESFPLTVTSAQKNPTAFYLCASSGVGSNQPQHFGDGTRLSIL.

This clone was found once. This rearrangement joins TRBV7-8 to TRBJ1-5; TRBD1 matches at 8 bases. The CDR3 has 18 amino acids. After removal of 2 bases from V and 0 bases from J, the junction contained 9 bases not matched to a gene. In germline, CDR1 is SGHVS, CDR2 FQNEAQ. For the CDR3, the DNA is TGTGCCAGCAGCTTAAGGCAGGGGGCCCGTCATAGCAATCAGCCCCAGCATTTT. As protein: CASSLRQGARHSNQPQHF.

J is TRBJ1-4 and V is TRBV6-6, with D perhaps matching TRBD1 (5 bases). This CDR3 comprises 15 residues. V shed 7 bases and J shed 3 bases, with 15 bases lying between them. Looked up from germline, CDR1 is MNHNY and CDR2 is SVGAGI (reference sequence). The CDR3 here is CASTHGRGPNEKLFF. DNA for the CDR3: TGTGCCAGCACCCACGGGAGGGGTCCTAATGAAAAACTGTTTTTT.

The genes are TRBV7-9 and TRBJ2-3; possible D gene TRBD2, 7 bases. Germline V gene lookup returns CDR1 SEHNR and CDR2 FQNEAQ (reference sequence). The CDR3 has 15 residues. V was clipped by 5 bases and J by 0 bases, with 12 bases between them. Here the CDR3 DNA reads TGTGCCAGCAGCCTGGGGGGGCCGAGCACAGATACGCAGTATTTT. Translating it yields CASSLGGPSTDTQYF. Using reference TRBV7-9 and TRBJ2-3 for the parts outside the CDR3, the full variable domain is DTGVSQNPRHKITKRGQNVTFRCDPISEHNRLYWYRQTLGQGPEFLTYFQNEAQLEKSRLLSDRFSAERPKGSFSTLEIQRTEQGDSAMYLCASSLGGPSTDTQYFGPGTRLTVL.

J is TRBJ2-2 and V is TRBV5-4; 16 bases fit TRBD2. CDR3 length: 18 amino acids. J lost 5 bases, V lost 4 bases, and 8 bases had no gene match. Germline CDR1 reads SGHNT; CDR2 reads YYREEE (reference sequence). The chain's CDR3 is CASSPGTSGGARTGELFF. The CDR3 region has the DNA TGTGCCAGCAGCCCCGGGACTAGCGGGGGGGCCCGGACCGGGGAGCTGTTTTTT.

The CDR3: CASSLTRGGYNEQFF. The CDR3 region has the DNA TGCGCCAGCAGCTTGACACGGGGGGGATACAATGAGCAGTTCTTC. J is TRBJ2-1 and V is TRBV5-1; 8 positions agree with TRBD2. From germline, CDR1 is SGHRS and CDR2 YFSETQ. V gave up 1 base and J gave up 4 bases; unmatched junction bases: 4. This CDR3 is built from 15 residues.

This chain connects TRBV7-9 to TRBJ1-6; TRBD1 is a possible D gene (5 bases). The ends were cut back, 1 base at V and 7 bases at J, with 5 bases in the middle. The CDR3 runs 13 residues. Per the germline V gene, CDR1 is SEHNR and CDR2 is FQNEAQ (reference sequence). CDR3 residues: CASSLEGNSPLHF. The CDR3 nucleotides read TGTGCCAGCAGCTTAGAGGGGAATTCACCCCTCCACTTT.

In this sample, this clone turned up once. This chain uses TRBV7-9 with TRBJ2-7, with a weak D call TRBD1 (6 bases). This CDR3 region has 14 residues. Germline CDR1 is SEHNR and CDR2 is FQNEAQ (reference sequence). With 1 base removed from V and 4 bases from J, the gap between germline ends came to 11 bases. The CDR3 loop is CASSLEQGRYEQYF. As DNA, the CDR3 is TGTGCCAGCAGCTTAGAACAGGGAAGATACGAGCAGTACTTC.

There are a few counts of this clone. The V gene is TRBV19, the J gene TRBJ1-6; tentatively, D is TRBD1 (6 bases). The CDR3 totals 17 residues. Trimming took off 6 bases at V and 0 bases at J, with 15 bases between the two ends. Germline values: CDR1 LNHDA, CDR2 SQIVND (reference sequence). CDR3 nucleotides: TGTGCCAGTAGAAGCTGGACAGAACACTCCTATAATTCACCCCTCCACTTT. This sequence encodes CASRSWTEHSYNSPLHF.